The rows below give T cell receptor beta chains drawn from one sample of a study of blood T cell repertoires in COVID-19. TCRdb keeps only in-frame clones here, not all; method: immunoSEQ multiplex PCR. This sample has about 39,000 clones, with 75% to 90% found just once. Input material: peripheral blood. The receptors here all came from a man aged 50-59 years with active or convalescent COVID-19. The CDR3 runs from the conserved cysteine through the conserved F or W. D genes are given only for firm matches. Rows may omit the clone size; those that give it use once, few, many or a size class.

clone_size	d_call	v_call	j_call	cdr3_aa	cdr3_nt
.	.	TRBV11-1	TRBJ1-6	CASSLRGDNSPLHF	TGTGCCAGCAGCCTTAGGGGTGATAATTCACCCCTCCACTTT
.	.	TRBV27	TRBJ1-5	CASSLSRSLAPQHF	TGTGCCAGCAGTTTATCCAGATCCCTTGCGCCCCAGCATTTT
.	.	TRBV5-1	TRBJ2-1	CASSFSGDNEQFF	TGCGCCAGCAGCTTTTCCGGGGACAATGAGCAGTTCTTC
once	.	TRBV5-4	TRBJ2-2	CASSLGGAGELTGELFF	TGTGCCAGCAGCTTGGGGGGTGCAGGGGAACTCACCGGGGAGCTGTTTTTT
.	.	TRBV29-1	TRBJ1-2	CSVDAQPRGGIYGYTF	TGCAGCGTTGATGCCCAACCCCGGGGGGGGATCTATGGCTACACCTTC
.	.	TRBV6-5	TRBJ1-5	CASRLTGSPNQPQHF	TGTGCCAGCAGGCTAACAGGCAGCCCGAATCAGCCCCAGCATTTT
.	.	TRBV5-1	TRBJ2-7	CASSDGGPFSYEQYF	TGCGCCAGCAGCGACGGGGGGCCCTTCTCCTACGAGCAGTACTTC
once	.	TRBV19	TRBJ1-5	CASRLAEQPQHF	TGTGCCAGTAGGCTAGCGGAGCAGCCCCAGCATTTT
.	.	TRBV6-5	TRBJ1-2	CASSYGRGPGYGYTF	TGTGCCAGCAGTTACGGCAGGGGACCCGGCTATGGCTACACCTTC
.	.	TRBV9	TRBJ1-2	CASSVMGAHYGYTF	TGTGCCAGCAGCGTAATGGGGGCCCACTATGGCTACACCTTC
once	.	TRBV20-1	TRBJ1-2	CSGAGNYGYTF	TGCAGTGGGGCAGGGAACTATGGCTACACCTTC
.	TRBD2	TRBV7-8	TRBJ2-3	CASSLDGAGGTDTQYF	TGTGCCAGCAGCTTAGATGGAGCGGGGGGCACAGATACGCAGTATTTT
.	TRBD1	TRBV7-2	TRBJ2-3	CASSGGQPTIFTDTQYF	TGTGCCAGCAGCGGGGGACAGCCAACCATCTTCACAGATACGCAGTATTTT
.	.	TRBV9	TRBJ2-7	CASSSETTAYEQYF	TGTGCCAGCAGCTCCGAGACTACCGCCTACGAGCAGTACTTC
.	.	TRBV7-9	TRBJ2-3	CASSLRTSTDTQYF	TGTGCCAGCAGCCTCCGGACTAGCACAGATACGCAGTATTTT
.	TRBD1	TRBV2	TRBJ1-1	CASSSDRAEAFF	TGTGCCAGCAGCTCAGACAGGGCGGAAGCTTTCTTT
few	.	TRBV6-1	TRBJ1-4	CASSEGRGSEKLFF	TGTGCCAGCAGTGAAGGTAGAGGGAGTGAAAAACTGTTTTTT
.	TRBD2	TRBV27	TRBJ2-1	CASLGWVPTSGVYNEQFF	TGTGCCAGCCTCGGGTGGGTTCCGACTAGCGGGGTTTACAATGAGCAGTTCTTC
.	.	TRBV7-9	TRBJ1-3	CASSRIIGGTSGNTIYF	TGTGCCAGCAGCCGAATCATAGGGGGAACCTCTGGAAACACCATATATTTT
once	.	TRBV18	TRBJ1-1	CASSRDRNQNTEAFF	TGTGCCAGCTCCCGCGACAGGAACCAGAACACTGAAGCTTTCTTT
.	.	TRBV3-1/TRBV3-2	TRBJ2-4	CAAGGSGENIQYF	TGTGCCGCCGGGGGCAGCGGGGAAAACATTCAGTACTTC
.	TRBD1	TRBV5-1	TRBJ1-1	CASSQTGGGTEAFF	TGCGCCAGCAGCCAGACAGGGGGCGGCACTGAAGCTTTCTTT
.	TRBD2	TRBV10-1	TRBJ2-1	CASSETSGISYNEQFF	TGCGCCAGCAGTGAGACTAGCGGGATCTCCTACAATGAGCAGTTCTTC
.	.	TRBV6-2/TRBV6-3	TRBJ2-1	CASSPMNEQFF	TGTGCCAGCAGCCCCATGAATGAGCAGTTCTTC
.	TRBD1	TRBV14	TRBJ1-1	CASSQDRETEAFF	TGTGCCAGCAGCCAGGACAGGGAAACTGAAGCTTTCTTT
once	.	TRBV3-1/TRBV3-2	TRBJ1-1	CASSQEGRRVEF	TGTGCCAGCAGCCAAGAGGGGCGCAGGGTGGAATTT
.	TRBD1	TRBV7-2	TRBJ1-4	CASSGGTGSRTNEKLFF	TGTGCCAGCAGCGGAGGGACAGGGAGTAGGACTAATGAAAAACTGTTTTTT
.	.	TRBV27	TRBJ1-6	CASSLGQGYNSPLHF	TGTGCCAGCAGTTTAGGGCAGGGCTATAATTCACCCCTCCACTTT
.	TRBD1	TRBV7-9	TRBJ1-3	CASSLGQGNGNTIYF	TGTGCCAGCAGCTTGGGACAGGGTAACGGAAACACCATATATTTT
.	TRBD1	TRBV20-1	TRBJ1-5	CSASPGQGAYQPQHF	TGCAGTGCTAGTCCGGGACAGGGGGCCTATCAGCCCCAGCATTTT
.	.	TRBV12-3/TRBV12-4	TRBJ1-2	CASSLGREGYTF	TGTGCCAGCAGTTTAGGCAGGGAAGGCTACACCTTC
.	TRBD1	TRBV11-1	TRBJ2-5	CASSSAFQGAQETQYF	TGTGCCAGCAGCTCAGCTTTCCAGGGGGCCCAAGAGACCCAGTACTTC
.	.	TRBV7-8	TRBJ1-4	CASSSIRGGRATNEKLFF	TGTGCCAGCAGCTCAATCCGGGGAGGAAGGGCAACTAATGAAAAACTGTTTTTT
once	TRBD2	TRBV7-3	TRBJ2-7	CASSPGLARNYEQYF	TGTGCCAGCAGCCCCGGACTAGCGCGAAACTACGAGCAGTACTTC
.	.	TRBV5-6	TRBJ2-3	CASSLGGQYTDTQYF	TGTGCCAGCAGCTTGGGAGGACAGTACACAGATACGCAGTATTTT
.	.	TRBV7-2	TRBJ1-2	CASSLAGGPNYGYTF	TGTGCCAGCAGCTTAGCGGGGGGGCCTAACTATGGCTACACCTTC
.	TRBD2	TRBV28	TRBJ2-1	CASTGTSGYNEQFF	TGTGCCTCGACTGGGACTAGCGGTTACAATGAGCAGTTCTTC
.	.	TRBV28	TRBJ2-2	CASRSGTHIGEGELFF	TGTGCCAGCAGGTCCGGGACACACATCGGGGAGGGGGAGCTGTTTTTT
.	.	TRBV19	TRBJ2-5	CASSIGPTGETQYF	TGTGCCAGTAGTATCGGACCTACGGGGGAGACCCAGTACTTC
.	TRBD1	TRBV15	TRBJ1-6	CATRGGQPNSPLHF	TGTGCCACCAGAGGGGGACAGCCTAATTCACCCCTCCACTTT
.	.	TRBV27	TRBJ1-1	CASSALNTEAFF	TGTGCCAGCAGTGCACTTAACACTGAAGCTTTCTTT
.	.	TRBV11-2	TRBJ2-2	CASSLSPAATGELFF	TGTGCCAGCAGCTTATCCCCTGCGGCTACCGGGGAGCTGTTTTTT
.	.	TRBV12-3/TRBV12-4	TRBJ1-1	CASRSGFFGEAFF	TGTGCCAGCAGATCAGGGTTTTTCGGTGAAGCTTTCTTT
.	TRBD1	TRBV5-1	TRBJ1-3	CASSPGTVGDTIYF	TGCGCCAGCAGCCCGGGGACAGTTGGGGACACCATATATTTT
few	.	TRBV28	TRBJ2-2	CASSPRTTYSNTGELFF	TGTGCCAGCAGTCCCAGGACTACCTACTCCAACACCGGGGAGCTGTTTTTT
.	.	TRBV6-5	TRBJ1-5	CASREGLNQPQHF	TGTGCCAGCAGGGAGGGGTTAAATCAGCCCCAGCATTTT
once	.	TRBV18	TRBJ1-2	CASSPNMVFGANYGYTF	TGTGCCAGCTCACCAAATATGGTGTTCGGAGCTAACTATGGCTACACCTTC
.	.	TRBV18	TRBJ1-1	CASSPVLGRNTEAFF	TGTGCCAGCTCACCAGTCTTGGGGCGGAACACTGAAGCTTTCTTT
.	.	TRBV9	TRBJ2-3	CASSVAPGVEDTQYF	TGTGCCAGCAGCGTAGCCCCGGGAGTTGAAGATACGCAGTATTTT
.	TRBD1	TRBV11-1	TRBJ2-1	CASSFSGGPYNEQFF	TGTGCCAGCAGCTTCTCAGGGGGCCCCTACAATGAGCAGTTCTTC
once	TRBD1	TRBV7-2	TRBJ1-5	CASSFLQGGQPQHF	TGTGCCAGCAGCTTCTTACAGGGGGGTCAGCCCCAGCATTTT
.	.	TRBV20-1	TRBJ2-1	CSASGSWDEQFF	TGCAGTGCTAGTGGGAGTTGGGATGAGCAGTTCTTC
few	TRBD1	TRBV24-1	TRBJ1-2	CATSDPTGYYGYTF	TGTGCCACCAGTGATCCGACAGGGTACTATGGCTACACCTTC